Described below is a single TCR beta chain sequence and its context. Germline assignment: CDR1 SGHRS and CDR2 YFSETQ. Trimming stripped 6 bases from V and 5 bases from J, with 14 bases between. This CDR3 is 13 amino acids long. The table came from immunoSEQ multiplex PCR; TCRdb's copy has only in-frame clones and leaves some out. The table includes under 25,000 clones, roughly 82% detected once. These data come from a study of OX40 agonist ivuxolimab in advanced cancers. Study summary: The dose-escalation cohort had hepatocellular carcinoma, melanoma, renal cell or head and neck cancer. Allowance was made for prior anti-PD-1, anti-PD-L1 or anti-CTLA-4 therapy, and 40% to 45% had some.

Material: CD4+ or CD8+ T cells sorted from blood, obtained in a trial of the OX40 agonist ivuxolimab. The chain has TRBV5-1 and TRBJ1-1, with D perhaps matching TRBD1 (6 bases). The receptor comes from an adult with an advanced solid tumor such as melanoma, head and neck, liver or kidney cancer. In nucleotides, the CDR3 is TGCGCCAGCAAGGTCGGGGGCTGGACTGAAGCTTTCTTT. Translating it yields CASKVGGWTEAFF.